A single sample is the source of the 11 T cell receptor beta chains below, sequenced in a study of Graves' ophthalmopathy and Graves' hyperthyroidism. Using RNA transcripts, the TCR beta CDR3 regions were amplified. The authors performed first-round RT-PCR with HTBI primers and then a second-round multiplex PCR. MiXCR was run by TCRdb on the multiplex PCR reads, yielding one entry per CDR3 protein. In the table there are fewer than 350,000 distinct CDR3 sequences, about a sixth of which are singletons. The material sequenced was peripheral blood. These receptors came from an adult man with Graves' ophthalmopathy.

Many counts were recorded for this clonotype. The chain recombines TRBV29-1 with TRBJ2-2; TRBD2 matches 7 bases. Germline assignment: CDR1 SQVTM and CDR2 ANQGSEA. Trimming at V came to 5 bases and at J to 0 bases, leaving 6 bases not matched to a gene. The CDR3 has 15 residues. The CDR3 loop reads CSVLGGNPNTGELFF. DNA of the CDR3: TGCAGCGTTTTGGGAGGGAACCCGAACACCGGGGAGCTGTTTTTT.

This clonotype was seen ten or more times. This CDR3 reads CASSSKKNTEAFF. CDR3 coding DNA: TGTGCCAGCAGCTCCAAAAAGAACACTGAAGCTTTCTTT. This chain connects TRBV7-9 to TRBJ1-1; D not certain. The CDR3 spans 13 residues. V gave up 4 bases and J gave up 1 base, with 7 bases separating them. The germline V gene has CDR1 SEHNR and CDR2 FQNEAQ (reference sequence). Full variable domain (rest looked up from reference TRBV7-9 and TRBJ1-1): DTGVSQNPRHKITKRGQNVTFRCDPISEHNRLYWYRQTLGQGPEFLTYFQNEAQLEKSRLLSDRFSAERPKGSFSTLEIQRTEQGDSAMYLCASSSKKNTEAFFGQGTRLTVV.

This clonotype came up many times. In DNA form, the CDR3 reads TGTGCCAGCAAATCTGAGGCCAACTACGAGCAGTACTTC. It is translated as CASKSEANYEQYF. The V and J genes are TRBV3-1 and TRBJ2-7; D is undetermined. The CDR3 spans 13 residues. Germline CDR1 is LGHDT and CDR2 is YNNKEL (reference sequence). The germline V and J ends were trimmed by 7 bases and 3 bases, with 13 bases remaining between them.

Remarks on this clonotype: Being one base from a much bigger clone, this may be a read error. The CDR3 ends on some other residue instead of the conserved phenylalanine or tryptophan, so this is likely a read error. In DNA, the CDR3 is TGCAGCGTTGAAGAGGCCCTCAAGCAGTACCTC. This encodes CSVEEALKQYL. V is TRBV29-1 and J is TRBJ2-7, with D unclear. The V gene lost 0 bases and the J gene lost 8 bases, with 8 bases spanning the gap. This CDR3 comprises 11 residues. Germline assignment: CDR1 SQVTM and CDR2 ANQGSEA.

This clonotype showed up many times. The V gene is TRBV12-3 or TRBV12-4, the J gene TRBJ2-2, with D perhaps assigned TRBD1 or TRBD2 (5 bases each). CDR3 length: 16 amino acids. V shed 1 base and J shed 1 base, with 10 bases lying between them. CDR3 sequence: CASSLGGAGNTGELFF. CDR3 in DNA: TGTGCCAGCAGTTTAGGAGGGGCCGGGAACACCGGGGAGCTGTTTTTT.

This clonotype was detected many times. This chain links TRBV11-2 with TRBJ1-2, with 7 bases aligning to TRBD1. Germline V gene sequence: CDR1 SGHAT, CDR2 FQNNGV. The CDR3 sequence is 17 residues long. Trimming took 4 bases from V and 2 from J; bases not matched to a gene: 13. This CDR3 reads CASSSTGRTFPNYGYTF. CDR3 DNA sequence: TGTGCCAGCAGCTCGACAGGGCGCACCTTCCCAAACTATGGCTACACCTTC.

This clonotype was seen repeatedly, ten times or more. V is TRBV13 and J is TRBJ2-5; 11 bases map to TRBD2. Trimming took 0 bases from V and 5 from J; bases not matched to a gene: 14. The CDR3 runs 19 residues. Germline loops: CDR1 PRHDT, CDR2 FYEKMQ (reference sequence). CDR3 nucleotides: TGTGCCAGCAGCTTAGGAGGGCCTAGCGGGGGGCCAGCGGGGGAGACCCAGTACTTC. Protein product: CASSLGGPSGGPAGETQYF.

This chain joins TRBV12-3 or TRBV12-4 and TRBJ2-7; tentatively, D is TRBD1 (7 bases). This CDR3 comprises 12 residues. Trimming left V 4 bases short and J 10 bases short, with 14 bases between. CDR3 DNA sequence: TGTGCCAGCAGTTCCTCGACAGGGACTCAGTACTTC. This codes for CASSSSTGTQYF.

In this sample, this clonotype turned up many times. In DNA form, the CDR3 reads TGTGCCAGCAGCTCCGGGACAAGGAGGGGGACCCAGTACTTC. Protein product: CASSSGTRRGTQYF. The gene calls are TRBV6-1 and TRBJ2-5; D may be TRBD1 or TRBD2 (6 bases each). Trimming took 6 bases from V and 7 from J, leaving 18 bases between them. The V gene's germline CDR1 is MNHNS and CDR2 SASEGT. The CDR3 covers 14 residues.

This clonotype was counted ten times or more. The V and J genes are TRBV9 and TRBJ2-7; D remains ambiguous. Per germline, CDR1 SGDLS and CDR2 YYNGEE. The CDR3 extends over 11 amino acids. V was cut by 7 bases and J by 4 bases, with 9 bases left in between. DNA of the CDR3: TGTGCCAGCGGGGATGGGTACGAGCAGTACTTC. Its protein product is CASGDGYEQYF. Full variable domain (remainder filled in from reference TRBV9 and TRBJ2-7): DSGVTQTPKHLITATGQRVTLRCSPRSGDLSVYWYQQSLDQGLQFLIQYYNGEERAKGNILERFSAQQFPDLHSELNLSSLELGDSALYFCASGDGYEQYFGPGTRLTVT.

In its sample, this clonotype was seen many times. This rearrangement joins TRBV7-3 to TRBJ2-5; 9 bases line up with TRBD2. J lost 5 bases, V lost 3 bases, and 4 bases had no gene match. Looked up from germline, CDR1 is SGHTA and CDR2 is FQGTGA. The CDR3 spans 14 residues. As DNA, the CDR3 is TGTGCCAGCAGCTTCCGTACTAGCGGGGAGACCCAGTACTTC. Translating it yields CASSFRTSGETQYF.